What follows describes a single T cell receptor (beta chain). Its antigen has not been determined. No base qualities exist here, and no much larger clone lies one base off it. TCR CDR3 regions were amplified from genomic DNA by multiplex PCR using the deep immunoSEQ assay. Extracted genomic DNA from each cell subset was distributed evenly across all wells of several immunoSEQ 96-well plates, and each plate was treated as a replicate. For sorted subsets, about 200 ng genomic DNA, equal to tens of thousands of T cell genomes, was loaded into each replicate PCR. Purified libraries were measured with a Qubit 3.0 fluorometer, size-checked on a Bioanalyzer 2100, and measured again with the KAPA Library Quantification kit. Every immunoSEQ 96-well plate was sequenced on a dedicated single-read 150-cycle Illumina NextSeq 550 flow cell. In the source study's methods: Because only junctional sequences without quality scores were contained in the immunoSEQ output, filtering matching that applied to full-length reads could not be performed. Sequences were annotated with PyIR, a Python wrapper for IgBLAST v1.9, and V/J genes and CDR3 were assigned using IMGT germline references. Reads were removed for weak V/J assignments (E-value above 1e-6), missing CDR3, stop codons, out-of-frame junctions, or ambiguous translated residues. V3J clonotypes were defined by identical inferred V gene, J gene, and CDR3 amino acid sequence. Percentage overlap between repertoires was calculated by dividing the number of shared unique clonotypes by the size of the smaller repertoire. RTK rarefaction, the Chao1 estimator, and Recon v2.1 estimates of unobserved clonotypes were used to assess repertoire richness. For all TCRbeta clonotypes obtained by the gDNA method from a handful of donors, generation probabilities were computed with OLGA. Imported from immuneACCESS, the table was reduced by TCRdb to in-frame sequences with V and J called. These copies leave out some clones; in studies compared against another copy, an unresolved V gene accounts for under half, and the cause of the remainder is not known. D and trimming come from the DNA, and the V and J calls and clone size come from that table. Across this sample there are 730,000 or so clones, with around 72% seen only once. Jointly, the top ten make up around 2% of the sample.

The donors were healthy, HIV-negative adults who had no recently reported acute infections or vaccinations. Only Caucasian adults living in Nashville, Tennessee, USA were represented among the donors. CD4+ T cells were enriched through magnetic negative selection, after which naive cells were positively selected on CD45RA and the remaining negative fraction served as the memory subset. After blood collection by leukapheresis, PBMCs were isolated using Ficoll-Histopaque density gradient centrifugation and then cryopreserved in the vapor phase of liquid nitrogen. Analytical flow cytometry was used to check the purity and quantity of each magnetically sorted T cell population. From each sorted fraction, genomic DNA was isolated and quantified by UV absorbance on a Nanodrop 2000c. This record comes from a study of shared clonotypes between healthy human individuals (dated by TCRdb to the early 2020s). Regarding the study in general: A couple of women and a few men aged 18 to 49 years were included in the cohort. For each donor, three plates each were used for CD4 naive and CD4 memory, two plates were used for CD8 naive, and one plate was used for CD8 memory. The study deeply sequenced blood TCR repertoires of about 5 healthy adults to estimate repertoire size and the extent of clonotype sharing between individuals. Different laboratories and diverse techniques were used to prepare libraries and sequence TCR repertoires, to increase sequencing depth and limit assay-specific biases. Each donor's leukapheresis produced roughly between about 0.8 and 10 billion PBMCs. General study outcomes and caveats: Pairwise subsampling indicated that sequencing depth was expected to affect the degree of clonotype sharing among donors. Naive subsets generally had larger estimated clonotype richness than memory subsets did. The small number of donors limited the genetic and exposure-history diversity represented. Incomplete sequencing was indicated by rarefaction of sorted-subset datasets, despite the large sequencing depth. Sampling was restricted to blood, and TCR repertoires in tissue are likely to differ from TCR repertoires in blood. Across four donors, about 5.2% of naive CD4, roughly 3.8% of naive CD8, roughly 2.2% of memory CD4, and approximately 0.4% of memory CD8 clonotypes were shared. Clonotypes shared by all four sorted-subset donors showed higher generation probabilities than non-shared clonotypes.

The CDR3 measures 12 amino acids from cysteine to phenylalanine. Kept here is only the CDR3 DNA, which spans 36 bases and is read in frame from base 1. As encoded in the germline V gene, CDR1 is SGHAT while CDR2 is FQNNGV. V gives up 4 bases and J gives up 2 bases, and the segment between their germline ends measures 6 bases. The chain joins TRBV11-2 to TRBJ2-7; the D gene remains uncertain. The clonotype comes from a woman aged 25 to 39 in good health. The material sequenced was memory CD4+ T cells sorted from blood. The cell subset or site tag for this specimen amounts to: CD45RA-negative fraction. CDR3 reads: CASSSLTYEQYF. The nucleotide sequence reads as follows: TGTGCCAGCAGCTCCCTAACCTACGAGCAGTACTTC. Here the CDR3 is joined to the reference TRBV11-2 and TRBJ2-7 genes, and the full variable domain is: EAGVAQSPRYKIIEKRQSVAFWCNPISGHATLYWYQQILGQGPKLLIQFQNNGVVDDSQLPKDRFSAERLKGVDSTLKIQPAKLEDSAVYLCASSSLTYEQYFGPGTRLTVT.